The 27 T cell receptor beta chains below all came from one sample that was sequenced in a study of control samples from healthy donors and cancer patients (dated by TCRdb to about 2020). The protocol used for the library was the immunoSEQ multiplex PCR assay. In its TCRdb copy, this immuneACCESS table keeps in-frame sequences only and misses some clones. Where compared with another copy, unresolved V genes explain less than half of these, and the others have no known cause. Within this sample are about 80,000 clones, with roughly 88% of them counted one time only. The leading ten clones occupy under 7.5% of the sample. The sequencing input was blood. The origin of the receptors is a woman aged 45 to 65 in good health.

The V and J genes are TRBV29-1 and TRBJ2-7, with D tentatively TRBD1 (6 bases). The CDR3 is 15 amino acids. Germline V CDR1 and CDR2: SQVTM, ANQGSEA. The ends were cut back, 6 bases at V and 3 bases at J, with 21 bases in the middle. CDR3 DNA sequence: TGCAGCGTGCGAACCCTACAGGGCTACTACTACGAGCAGTACTTC. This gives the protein CSVRTLQGYYYEQYF.

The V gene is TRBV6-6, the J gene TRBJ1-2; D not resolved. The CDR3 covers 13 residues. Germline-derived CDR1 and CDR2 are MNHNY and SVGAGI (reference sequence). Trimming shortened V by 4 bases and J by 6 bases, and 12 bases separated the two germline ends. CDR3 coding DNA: TGTGCCAGCAGTTCGATAAGAGGGAATGGCTACACCTTC. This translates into CASSSIRGNGYTF.

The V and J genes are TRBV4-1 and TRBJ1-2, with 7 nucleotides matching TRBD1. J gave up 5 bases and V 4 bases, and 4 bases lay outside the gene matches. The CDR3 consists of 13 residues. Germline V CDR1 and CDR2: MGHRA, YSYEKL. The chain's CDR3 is CASSLAQGYGYTF. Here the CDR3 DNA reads TGCGCCAGCAGCCTAGCACAGGGGTATGGCTACACCTTC.

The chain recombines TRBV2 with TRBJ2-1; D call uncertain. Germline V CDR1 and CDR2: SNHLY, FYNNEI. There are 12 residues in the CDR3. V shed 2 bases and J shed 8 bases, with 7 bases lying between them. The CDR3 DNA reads TGTGCCAGCAGTGAACGCCAACATGAGCAGTTCTTC. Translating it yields CASSERQHEQFF.

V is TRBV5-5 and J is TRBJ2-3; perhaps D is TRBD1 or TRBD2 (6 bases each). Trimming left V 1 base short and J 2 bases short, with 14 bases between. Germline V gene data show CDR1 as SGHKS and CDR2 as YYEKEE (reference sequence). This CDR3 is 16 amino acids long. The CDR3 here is CASSLLGRGATDTQYF. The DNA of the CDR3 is TGTGCCAGCAGCTTGCTTGGTAGGGGGGCCACAGATACGCAGTATTTT.

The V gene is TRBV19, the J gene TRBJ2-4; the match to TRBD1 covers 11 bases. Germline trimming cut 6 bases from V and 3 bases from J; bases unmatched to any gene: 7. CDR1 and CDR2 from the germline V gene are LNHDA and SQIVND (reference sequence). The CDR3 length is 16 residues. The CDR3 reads CASSKTGTGGKNIQYF. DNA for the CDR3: TGTGCCAGTAGCAAGACCGGGACAGGGGGCAAAAACATTCAGTACTTC.

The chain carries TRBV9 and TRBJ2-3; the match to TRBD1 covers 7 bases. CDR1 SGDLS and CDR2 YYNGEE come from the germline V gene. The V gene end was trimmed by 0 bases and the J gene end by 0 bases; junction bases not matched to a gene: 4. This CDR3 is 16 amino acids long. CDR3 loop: CASSVGPGGSTDTQYF. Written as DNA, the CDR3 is TGTGCCAGCAGCGTAGGGCCAGGGGGTAGCACAGATACGCAGTATTTT.

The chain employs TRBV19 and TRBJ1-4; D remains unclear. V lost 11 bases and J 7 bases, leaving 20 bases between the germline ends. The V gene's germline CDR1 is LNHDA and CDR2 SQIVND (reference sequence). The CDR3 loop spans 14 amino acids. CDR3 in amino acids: CAGPLGSGSEKLFF. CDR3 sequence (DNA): TGTGCCGGTCCCCTAGGGAGTGGGTCTGAAAAACTGTTTTTT. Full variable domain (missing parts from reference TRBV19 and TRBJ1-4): DGGITQSPKYLFRKEGQNVTLSCEQNLNHDAMYWYRQDPGQGLRLIYYSQIVNDFQKGDIAEGYSVSREKKESFPLTVTSAQKNPTAFYLCAGPLGSGSEKLFFGSGTQLSVL.

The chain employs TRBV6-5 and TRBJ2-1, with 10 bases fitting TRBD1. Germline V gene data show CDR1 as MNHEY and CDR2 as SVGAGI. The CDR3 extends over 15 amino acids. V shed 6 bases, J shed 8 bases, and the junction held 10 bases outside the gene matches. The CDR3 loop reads CASRSLGTGDYEQFF. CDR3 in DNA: TGTGCCAGCAGGTCCCTCGGGACAGGGGACTATGAGCAGTTCTTC.

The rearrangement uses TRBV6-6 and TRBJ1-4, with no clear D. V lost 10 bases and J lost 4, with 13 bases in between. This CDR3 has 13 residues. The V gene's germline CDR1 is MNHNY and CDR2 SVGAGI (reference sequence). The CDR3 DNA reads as TGTGCCACCCTACACGACCATAATGAAAAACTGTTTTTT. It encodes CATLHDHNEKLFF.

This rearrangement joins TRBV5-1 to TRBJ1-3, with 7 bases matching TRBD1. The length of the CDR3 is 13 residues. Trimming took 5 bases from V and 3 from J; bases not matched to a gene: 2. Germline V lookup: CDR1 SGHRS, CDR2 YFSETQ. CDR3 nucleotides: TGCGCCAGCAGGACAGGGATTGGAAACACCATATATTTT. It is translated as CASRTGIGNTIYF. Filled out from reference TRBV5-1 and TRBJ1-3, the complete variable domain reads KAGVTQTPRYLIKTRGQQVTLSCSPISGHRSVSWYQQTPGQGLQFLFEYFSETQRNKGNFPGRFSGRQFSNSRSEMNVSTLELGDSALYLCASRTGIGNTIYFGEGSWLTVV.

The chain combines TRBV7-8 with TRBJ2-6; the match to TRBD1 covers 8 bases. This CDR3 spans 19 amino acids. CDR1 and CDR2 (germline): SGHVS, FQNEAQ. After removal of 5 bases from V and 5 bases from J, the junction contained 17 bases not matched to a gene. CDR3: CASSPLTGGPQAWANVLTF. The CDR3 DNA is TGTGCCAGCAGCCCGCTTACAGGGGGGCCTCAAGCCTGGGCCAACGTCCTGACTTTC.

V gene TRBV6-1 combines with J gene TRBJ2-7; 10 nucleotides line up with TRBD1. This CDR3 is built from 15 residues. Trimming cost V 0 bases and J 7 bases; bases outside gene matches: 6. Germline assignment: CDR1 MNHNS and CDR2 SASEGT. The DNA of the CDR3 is TGTGCCAGCAGTGAAGCTCGGACAGGGGGGTATGAGCAGTACTTC. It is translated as CASSEARTGGYEQYF.

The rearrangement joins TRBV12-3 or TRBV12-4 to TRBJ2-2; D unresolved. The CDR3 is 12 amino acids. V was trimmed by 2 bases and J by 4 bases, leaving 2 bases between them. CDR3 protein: CASSLTTGELFF. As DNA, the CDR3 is TGTGCCAGCAGTTTAACCACCGGGGAGCTGTTTTTT.

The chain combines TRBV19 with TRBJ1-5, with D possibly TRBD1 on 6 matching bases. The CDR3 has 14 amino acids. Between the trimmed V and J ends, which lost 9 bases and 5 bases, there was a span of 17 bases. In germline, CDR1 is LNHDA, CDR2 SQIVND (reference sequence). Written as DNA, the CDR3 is TGTGCCAGCGAGCGTCGACAGGACTATCAGCCCCAGCATTTT. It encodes CASERRQDYQPQHF.

CDR3 region: CASSSPGAREQYF. The DNA for the CDR3 is TGTGCCAGCAGCTCCCCGGGGGCGCGCGAGCAGTACTTC. The V call is TRBV5-4, the J call TRBJ2-7, with D perhaps given as TRBD1 or TRBD2 (6 bases each). The CDR3 consists of 13 residues. Germline V gene data show CDR1 as SGHNT and CDR2 as YYREEE (reference sequence). The V gene lost 3 bases and the J gene lost 6 bases, with 13 bases spanning the gap.

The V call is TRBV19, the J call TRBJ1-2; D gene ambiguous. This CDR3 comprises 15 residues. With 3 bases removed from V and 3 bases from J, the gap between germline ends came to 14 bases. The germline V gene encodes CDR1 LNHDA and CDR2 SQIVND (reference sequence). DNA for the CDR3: TGTGCCAGTAGTATCGAAGGGTATGGGGACTATGGCTACACCTTC. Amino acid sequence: CASSIEGYGDYGYTF.

DNA of the CDR3: TGTGCCAGCAGCGTTTACTCAGGGGACGAGCAGTACTTC. Translation gives CASSVYSGDEQYF. The chain joins TRBV6-6 to TRBJ2-7, with D possibly matching TRBD1 (6 bases). This CDR3 comprises 13 residues. Germline CDR1 is MNHNY and CDR2 is SVGAGI (reference sequence). Trimming shortened V by 6 bases and J by 5 bases, and 14 bases separated the two germline ends.

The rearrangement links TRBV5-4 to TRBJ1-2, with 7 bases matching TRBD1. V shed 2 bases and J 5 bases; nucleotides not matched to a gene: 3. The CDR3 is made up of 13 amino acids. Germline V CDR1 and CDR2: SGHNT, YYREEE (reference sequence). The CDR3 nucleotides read TGTGCCAGCAGCTTAAGGGGGCTTTATGGCTACACCTTC. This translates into CASSLRGLYGYTF. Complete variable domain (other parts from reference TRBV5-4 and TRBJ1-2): ETGVTQSPTHLIKTRGQQVTLRCSSQSGHNTVSWYQQALGQGPQFIFQYYREEENGRGNFPPRFSGLQFPNYSSELNVNALELDDSALYLCASSLRGLYGYTFGSGTRLTVV.

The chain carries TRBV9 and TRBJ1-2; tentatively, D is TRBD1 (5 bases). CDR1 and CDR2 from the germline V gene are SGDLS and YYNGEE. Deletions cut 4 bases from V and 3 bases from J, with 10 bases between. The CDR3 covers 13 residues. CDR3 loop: CASSLGADYGYTF. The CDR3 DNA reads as TGTGCCAGCAGCCTAGGGGCAGACTATGGCTACACCTTC.

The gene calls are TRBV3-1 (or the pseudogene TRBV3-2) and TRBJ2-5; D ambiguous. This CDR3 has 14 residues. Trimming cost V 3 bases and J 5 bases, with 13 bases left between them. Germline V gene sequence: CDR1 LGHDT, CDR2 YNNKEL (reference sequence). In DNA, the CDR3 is TGTGCCAGCAGCCAGCCGCAGACCCCGGAGACCCAGTACTTC. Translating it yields CASSQPQTPETQYF.

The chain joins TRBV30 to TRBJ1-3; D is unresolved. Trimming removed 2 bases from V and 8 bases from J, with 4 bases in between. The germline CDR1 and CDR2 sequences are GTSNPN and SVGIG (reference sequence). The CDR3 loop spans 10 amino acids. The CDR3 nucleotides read TGTGCCTGGAGTCAAGACACCATATATTTT. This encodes CAWSQDTIYF.

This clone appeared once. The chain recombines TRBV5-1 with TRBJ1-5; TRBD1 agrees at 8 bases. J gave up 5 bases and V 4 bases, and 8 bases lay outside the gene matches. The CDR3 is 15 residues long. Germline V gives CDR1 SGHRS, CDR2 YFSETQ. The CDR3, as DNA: TGCGCCAGCAGCCCGGGACAGGCTGGTGATCAGCCCCAGCATTTT. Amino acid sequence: CASSPGQAGDQPQHF.

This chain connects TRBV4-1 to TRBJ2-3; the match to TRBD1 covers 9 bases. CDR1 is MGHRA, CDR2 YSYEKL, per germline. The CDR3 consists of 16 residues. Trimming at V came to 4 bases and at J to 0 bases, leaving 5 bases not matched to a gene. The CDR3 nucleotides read TGCGCCAGCAGCCCTCGGGACAGGGACAGCACAGATACGCAGTATTTT. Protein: CASSPRDRDSTDTQYF.

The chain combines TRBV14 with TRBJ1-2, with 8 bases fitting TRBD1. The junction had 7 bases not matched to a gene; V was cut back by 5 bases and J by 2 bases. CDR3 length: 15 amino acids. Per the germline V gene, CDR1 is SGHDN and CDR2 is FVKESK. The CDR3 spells CASSFGQGINYGYTF. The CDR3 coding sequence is TGTGCCAGCAGCTTTGGACAGGGTATCAACTATGGCTACACCTTC.

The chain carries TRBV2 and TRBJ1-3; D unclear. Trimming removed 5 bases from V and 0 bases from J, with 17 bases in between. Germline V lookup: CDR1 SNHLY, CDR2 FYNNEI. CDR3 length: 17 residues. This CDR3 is CASSTTSGLFSGNTIYF. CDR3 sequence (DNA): TGTGCCAGCAGTACAACATCCGGGCTCTTCTCTGGAAACACCATATATTTT.

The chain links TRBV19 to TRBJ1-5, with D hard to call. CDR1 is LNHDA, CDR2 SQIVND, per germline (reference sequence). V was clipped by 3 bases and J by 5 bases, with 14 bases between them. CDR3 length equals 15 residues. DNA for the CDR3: TGTGCCAGTAGTATTAGAGGGCAGGTCCATCAGCCCCAGCATTTT. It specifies CASSIRGQVHQPQHF. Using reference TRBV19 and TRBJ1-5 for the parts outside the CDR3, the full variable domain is DGGITQSPKYLFRKEGQNVTLSCEQNLNHDAMYWYRQDPGQGLRLIYYSQIVNDFQKGDIAEGYSVSREKKESFPLTVTSAQKNPTAFYLCASSIRGQVHQPQHFGDGTRLSIL.